This TCR beta chain was obtained from a study of blood T cell repertoires in COVID-19. Assay: immunoSEQ multiplex PCR; the TCRdb copy retains only in-frame clones and omits some. The data show roughly 68,000 clones, with 88% seen just once and approximately 5% held by the top ten. Germline V gene lookup returns CDR1 MDHEN and CDR2 SYDVKM. V trimming: 6 bases; J trimming: 7 bases; junction bases outside the gene matches: 5. CDR3 length equals 13 residues. This rearrangement joins TRBV28 to TRBJ2-2; 7 bases agree with TRBD2. Sequencing was carried out using peripheral blood. The sequence was collected from a human donor in a cohort sampled during active COVID-19. CDR3 DNA: TGTGCCAGCAGCCGGACTAGAAGCGGGGAGCTGTTTTTT. It encodes CASSRTRSGELFF.